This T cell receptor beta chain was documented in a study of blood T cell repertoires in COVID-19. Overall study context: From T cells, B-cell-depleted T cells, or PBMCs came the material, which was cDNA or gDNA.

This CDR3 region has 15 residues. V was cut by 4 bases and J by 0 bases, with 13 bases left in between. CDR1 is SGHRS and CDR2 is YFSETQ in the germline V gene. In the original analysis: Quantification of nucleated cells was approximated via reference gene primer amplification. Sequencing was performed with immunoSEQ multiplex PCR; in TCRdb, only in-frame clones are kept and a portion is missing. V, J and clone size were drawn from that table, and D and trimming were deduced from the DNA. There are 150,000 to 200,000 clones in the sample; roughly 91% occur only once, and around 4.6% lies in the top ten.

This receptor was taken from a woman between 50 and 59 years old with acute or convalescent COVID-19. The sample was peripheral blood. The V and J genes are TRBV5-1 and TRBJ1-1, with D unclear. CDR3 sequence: CASSPSGALNTEAFF. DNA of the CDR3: TGCGCCAGCAGCCCCTCGGGAGCGTTGAACACTGAAGCTTTCTTT.